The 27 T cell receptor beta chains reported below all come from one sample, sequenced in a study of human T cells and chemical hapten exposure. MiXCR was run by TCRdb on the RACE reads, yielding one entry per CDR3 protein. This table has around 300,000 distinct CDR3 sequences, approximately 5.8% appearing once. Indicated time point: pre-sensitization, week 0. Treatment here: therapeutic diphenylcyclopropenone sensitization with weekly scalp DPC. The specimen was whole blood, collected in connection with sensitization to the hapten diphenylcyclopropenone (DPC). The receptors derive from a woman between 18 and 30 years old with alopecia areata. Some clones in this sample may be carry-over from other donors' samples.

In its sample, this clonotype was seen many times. The CDR3 DNA reads TGTGCCAGCAGTTCTTACAGGGGAGGGGTGCAGTTCTTC. Protein product: CASSSYRGGVQFF. This sequence joins TRBV6-2 or TRBV6-3 and TRBJ2-1; either TRBD1 or TRBD2 may fit D (7 bases each). V was trimmed by 4 bases and J by 12 bases, leaving 16 bases between them. Per germline, CDR1 MNHEY and CDR2 SVGEGT. The CDR3 covers 13 residues.

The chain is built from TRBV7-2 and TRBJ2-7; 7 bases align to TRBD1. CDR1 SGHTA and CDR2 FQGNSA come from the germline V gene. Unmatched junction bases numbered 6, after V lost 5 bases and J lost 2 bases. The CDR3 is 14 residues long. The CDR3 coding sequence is TGTGCCAGCAGCCATGCCCAGGGGGCCTACGAGCAGTACTTC. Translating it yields CASSHAQGAYEQYF.

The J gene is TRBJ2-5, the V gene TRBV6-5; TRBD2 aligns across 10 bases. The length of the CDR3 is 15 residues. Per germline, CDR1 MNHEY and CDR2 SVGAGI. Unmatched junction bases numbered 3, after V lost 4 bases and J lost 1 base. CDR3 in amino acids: CASSSAGGPQETQYF. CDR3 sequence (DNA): TGTGCCAGCAGTTCAGCGGGGGGGCCCCAAGAGACCCAGTACTTC.

CDR3 region: CAKEVWQNIQYF. DNA for the CDR3: TGTGCCAAGGAGGTTTGGCAAAACATTCAGTACTTC. The chain recombines TRBV5-5 with TRBJ2-4; tentatively, D is TRBD2 (5 bases). Germline CDR1 is SGHKS and CDR2 is YYEKEE (reference sequence). The CDR3 loop spans 12 amino acids. V was cut by 9 bases and J by 5 bases, with 12 bases left in between.

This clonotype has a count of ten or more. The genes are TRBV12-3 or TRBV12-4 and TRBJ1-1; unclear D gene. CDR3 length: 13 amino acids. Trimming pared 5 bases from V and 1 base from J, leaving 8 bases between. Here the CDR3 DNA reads TGTGCCAGCAGTCTTTCAGCGAACACTGAAGCTTTCTTT. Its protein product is CASSLSANTEAFF.

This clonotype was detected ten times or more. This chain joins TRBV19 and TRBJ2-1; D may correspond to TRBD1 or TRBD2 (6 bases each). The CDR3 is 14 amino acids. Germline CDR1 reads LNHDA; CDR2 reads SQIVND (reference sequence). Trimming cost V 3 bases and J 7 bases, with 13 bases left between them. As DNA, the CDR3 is TGTGCCAGTAGTATTGGTCAGGGGAGGAATGAGCAGTTCTTC. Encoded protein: CASSIGQGRNEQFF.

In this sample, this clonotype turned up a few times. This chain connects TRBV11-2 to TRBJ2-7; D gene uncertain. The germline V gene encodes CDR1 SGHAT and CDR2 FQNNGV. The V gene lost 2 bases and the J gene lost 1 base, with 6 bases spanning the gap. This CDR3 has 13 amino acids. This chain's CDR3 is CASSLQTSYEQYF. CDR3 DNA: TGTGCCAGCAGCTTACAGACGTCCTACGAGCAGTACTTC.

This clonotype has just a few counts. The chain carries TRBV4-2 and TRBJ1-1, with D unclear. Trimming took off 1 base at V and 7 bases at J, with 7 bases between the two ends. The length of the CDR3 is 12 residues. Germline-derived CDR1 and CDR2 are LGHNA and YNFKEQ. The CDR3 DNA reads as TGTGCCAGCAGCCAAGGGTTTGGTGAAGCTTTCTTT. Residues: CASSQGFGEAFF.

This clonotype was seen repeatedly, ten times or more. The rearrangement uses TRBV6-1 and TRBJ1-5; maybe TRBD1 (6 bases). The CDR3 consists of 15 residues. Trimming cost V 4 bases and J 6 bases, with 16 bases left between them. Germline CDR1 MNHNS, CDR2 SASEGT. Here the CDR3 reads CASSGGGGRSQPQHF. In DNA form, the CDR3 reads TGTGCCAGCAGTGGAGGGGGGGGCAGGAGTCAGCCCCAGCATTTT.

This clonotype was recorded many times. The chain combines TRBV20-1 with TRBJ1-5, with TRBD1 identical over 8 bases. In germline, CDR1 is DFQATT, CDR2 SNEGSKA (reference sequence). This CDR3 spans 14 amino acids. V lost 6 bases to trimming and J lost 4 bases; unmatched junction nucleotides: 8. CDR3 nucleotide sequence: TGCAGTGCAAGCCGGGACAGGCTGAATCAGCCCCAGCATTTT. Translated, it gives CSASRDRLNQPQHF.

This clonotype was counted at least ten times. DNA for the CDR3: TGTGCCATCAGGGTTGGGACAGCCCAGAACACTGAAGCTTTCTTT. Its protein is CAIRVGTAQNTEAFF. The genes are TRBV10-3 and TRBJ1-1, with 7 positions matching TRBD1. Germline V gene data show CDR1 as ENHRY and CDR2 as SYGVKD. With 6 bases clipped from V and 1 base from J, the junction kept 8 bases outside the gene matches. The CDR3 extends over 15 amino acids.

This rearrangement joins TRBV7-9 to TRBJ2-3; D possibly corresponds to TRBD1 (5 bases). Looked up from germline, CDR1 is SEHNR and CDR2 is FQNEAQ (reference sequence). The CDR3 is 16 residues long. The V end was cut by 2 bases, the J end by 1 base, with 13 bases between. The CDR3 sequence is CASSLLRVSGTDTQYF. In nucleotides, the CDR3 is TGTGCCAGCAGCTTACTCAGGGTCTCTGGCACAGATACGCAGTATTTT.

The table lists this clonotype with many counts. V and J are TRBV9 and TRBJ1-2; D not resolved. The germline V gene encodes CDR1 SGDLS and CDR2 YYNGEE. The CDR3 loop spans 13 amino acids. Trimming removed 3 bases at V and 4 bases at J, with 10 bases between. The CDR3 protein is CASSAPKSYGYTF. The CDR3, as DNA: TGTGCCAGCAGCGCCCCGAAGTCCTATGGCTACACCTTC.

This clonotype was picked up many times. The CDR3 sequence: CASGDRDGANYGYTF. Written as DNA, the CDR3 is TGTGCCAGCGGGGACCGGGACGGAGCAAACTATGGCTACACCTTC. J is TRBJ1-2 and V is TRBV6-6; possibly TRBD1 for D (5 bases). The CDR3 is made up of 15 amino acids. V lost 8 bases to trimming and J lost 2 bases, with 18 bases between them. Germline CDR1 MNHNY, CDR2 SVGAGI (reference sequence).

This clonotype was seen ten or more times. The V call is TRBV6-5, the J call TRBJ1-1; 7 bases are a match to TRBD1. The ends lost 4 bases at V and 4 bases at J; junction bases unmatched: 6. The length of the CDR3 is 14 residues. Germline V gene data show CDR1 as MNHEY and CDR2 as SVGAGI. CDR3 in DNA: TGTGCCAGCAGTTCGACAGGGAAGGCCACTGAAGCTTTCTTT. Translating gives CASSSTGKATEAFF.

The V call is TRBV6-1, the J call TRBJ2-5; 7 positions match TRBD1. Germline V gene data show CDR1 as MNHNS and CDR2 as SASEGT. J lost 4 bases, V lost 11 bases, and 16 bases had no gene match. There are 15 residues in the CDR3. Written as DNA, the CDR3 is TGTGCCCTAGGGGGCTCCTCCCCACCCGGAGAGACCCAGTACTTC. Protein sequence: CALGGSSPPGETQYF.

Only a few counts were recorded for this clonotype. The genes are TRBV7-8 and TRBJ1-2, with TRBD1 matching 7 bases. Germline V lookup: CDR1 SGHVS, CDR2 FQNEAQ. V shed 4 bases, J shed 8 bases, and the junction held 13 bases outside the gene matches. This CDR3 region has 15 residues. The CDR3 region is CASSSNRGSGRGYTF. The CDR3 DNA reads TGTGCCAGCAGCTCCAACAGGGGATCGGGGAGAGGCTACACCTTC.

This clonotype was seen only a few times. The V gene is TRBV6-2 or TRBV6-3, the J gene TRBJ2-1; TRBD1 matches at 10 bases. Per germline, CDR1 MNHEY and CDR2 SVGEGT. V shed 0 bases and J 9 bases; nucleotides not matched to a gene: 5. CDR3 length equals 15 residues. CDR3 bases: TGTGCCAGCAGTTACTCCTCGACAGGGGGCCCTGAGCAGTTCTTC. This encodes CASSYSSTGGPEQFF.

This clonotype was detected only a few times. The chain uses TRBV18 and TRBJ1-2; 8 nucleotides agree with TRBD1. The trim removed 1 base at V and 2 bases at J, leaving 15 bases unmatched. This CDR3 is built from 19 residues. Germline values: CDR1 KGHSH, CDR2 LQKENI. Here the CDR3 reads CASSPLNQGATLGNYGYTF. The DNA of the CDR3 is TGTGCCAGCTCACCACTCAACCAGGGGGCAACCCTAGGAAACTATGGCTACACCTTC.

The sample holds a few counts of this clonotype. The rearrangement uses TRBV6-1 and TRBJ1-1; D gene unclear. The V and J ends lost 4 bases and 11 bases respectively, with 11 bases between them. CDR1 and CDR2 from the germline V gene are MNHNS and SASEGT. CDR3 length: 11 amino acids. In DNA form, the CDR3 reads TGTGCCAGCAGTGCCGGTTTGGAGGCTTTCTTT. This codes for CASSAGLEAFF.

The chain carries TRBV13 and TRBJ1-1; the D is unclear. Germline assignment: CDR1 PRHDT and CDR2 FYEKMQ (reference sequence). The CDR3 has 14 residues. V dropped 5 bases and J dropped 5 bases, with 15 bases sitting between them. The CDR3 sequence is CASSLWMAGTEAFF. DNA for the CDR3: TGTGCCAGCAGCCTTTGGATGGCGGGAACTGAAGCTTTCTTT.

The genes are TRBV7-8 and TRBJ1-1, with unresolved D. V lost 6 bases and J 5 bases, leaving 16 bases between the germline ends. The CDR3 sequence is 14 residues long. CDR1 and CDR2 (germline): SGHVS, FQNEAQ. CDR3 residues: CASSLARMSTEAFF. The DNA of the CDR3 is TGTGCCAGCAGTTTGGCGCGGATGAGTACTGAAGCTTTCTTT.

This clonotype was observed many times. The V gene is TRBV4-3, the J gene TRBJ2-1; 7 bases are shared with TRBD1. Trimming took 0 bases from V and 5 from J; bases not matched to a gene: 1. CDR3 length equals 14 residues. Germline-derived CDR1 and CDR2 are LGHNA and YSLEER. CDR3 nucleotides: TGCGCCAGCAGCCAAGAAAGGGGGCACAATGAGCAGTTCTTC. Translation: CASSQERGHNEQFF.

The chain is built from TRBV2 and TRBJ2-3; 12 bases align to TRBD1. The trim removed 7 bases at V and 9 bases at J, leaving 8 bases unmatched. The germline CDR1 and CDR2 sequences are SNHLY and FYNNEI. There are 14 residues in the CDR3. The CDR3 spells CASKGQGASETQYF. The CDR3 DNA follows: TGTGCCAGCAAGGGACAGGGGGCGAGCGAAACGCAGTATTTT.

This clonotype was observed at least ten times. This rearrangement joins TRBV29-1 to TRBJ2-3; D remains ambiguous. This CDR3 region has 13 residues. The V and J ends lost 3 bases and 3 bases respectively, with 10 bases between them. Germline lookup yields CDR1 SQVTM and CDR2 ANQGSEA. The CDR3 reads CSVDPGLTDTQYF. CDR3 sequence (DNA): TGCAGCGTTGACCCGGGCCTAACAGATACGCAGTATTTT.

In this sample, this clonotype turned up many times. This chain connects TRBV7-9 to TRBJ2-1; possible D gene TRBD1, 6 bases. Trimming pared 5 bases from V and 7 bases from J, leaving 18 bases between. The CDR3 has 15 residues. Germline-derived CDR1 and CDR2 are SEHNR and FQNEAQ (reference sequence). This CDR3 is CASSARDTIYNEQFF. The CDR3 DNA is TGTGCCAGCAGCGCCAGGGACACCATCTATAATGAGCAGTTCTTC.

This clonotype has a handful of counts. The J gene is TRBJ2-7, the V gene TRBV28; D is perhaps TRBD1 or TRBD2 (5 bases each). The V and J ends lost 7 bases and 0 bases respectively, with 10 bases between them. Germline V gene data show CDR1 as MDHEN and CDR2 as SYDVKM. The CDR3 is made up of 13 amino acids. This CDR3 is CASTAGTSYEQYF. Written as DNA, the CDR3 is TGTGCCAGCACCGCCGGGACCTCCTACGAGCAGTACTTC.